A selection of T cell receptor beta chains follows, all from one sample in a study of T cell responses to AZD1222 COVID-19 vaccine. Measured with immunoSEQ multiplex PCR; TCRdb has only the in-frame clones, and not every one. The sample holds about 150,000 clones, about 88% seen once. The sample in question was peripheral blood, obtained on day 0 of AZD1222 vaccination. The receptors were gathered from an adult in good health. Each CDR3 is given with its conserved first and last residue. Each record gives: J gene, V gene, D gene, clone size, CDR3 DNA, CDR3 protein. D genes are given only for firm matches. Rows may omit the clone size; those that give it use once, few, many or a size class.

>TRBJ2-5|TRBV7-6|-|-
TGTGCCAGCAGCTTAGTACAGGGCCAAGAGACCCAGTACTTC
CASSLVQGQETQYF
>TRBJ1-4|TRBV27|-|-
TGTGCCAGCTCGGGACTAAGACGGGAAAAACTGTTTTTT
CASSGLRREKLFF
>TRBJ2-1|TRBV6-1|TRBD2|-
TGTGCCAGCAGTGAGGCTAGCGGGGGGGCCGTGTCCTACAATGAGCAGTTCTTC
CASSEASGGAVSYNEQFF
>TRBJ1-6|TRBV6-2/TRBV6-3|TRBD1|-
TGTGCCAGCAGTCCCGGGACAGGGGGTTTTTATTCACCCCTCCACTTT
CASSPGTGGFYSPLHF
>TRBJ1-5|TRBV28|-|-
TGTGCCAGCAGTTTAAGGATCACGGGAGAGAAGCATTTT
CASSLRITGEKHF
>TRBJ2-1|TRBV11-2|-|-
TGTGCCAGCAGCTTATCCGGATACAATGAGCAGTTCTTC
CASSLSGYNEQFF
>TRBJ1-2|TRBV20-1|-|-
TGCAGTGCTCTGGACAAACGTGGCTACACCTTC
CSALDKRGYTF
>TRBJ2-1|TRBV7-2|TRBD2|-
TGTGCCAGCAGCGCCCCTAGCGGGGGCTCCATCTATGAGCAGTTCTTC
CASSAPSGGSIYEQFF
>TRBJ2-1|TRBV7-2|TRBD1|once
TGTGCCAGCAGCCCGTGGACAGGGGCCTACAATGAGCAGTTCTTC
CASSPWTGAYNEQFF
>TRBJ1-6|TRBV3-1/TRBV3-2|TRBD1|-
TGTGCCAGCAGTGGGGGACAGGGGAATTCACCCCTCCACTTT
CASSGGQGNSPLHF
>TRBJ1-3|TRBV28|-|-
TGTGCCAGCACCACTCAGGGTTCAACTTCTGGAAACACCATATATTTT
CASTTQGSTSGNTIYF
>TRBJ1-6|TRBV28|-|once
TGTGCCAGCAGTTTAGGGACACCAAGCCTGGGATCACCCCTCCACTTT
CASSLGTPSLGSPLHF
>TRBJ2-7|TRBV14|-|once
TGTGCCAGCAGCCAAGTGACCGGTTACGAGCAGTACTTC
CASSQVTGYEQYF
>TRBJ1-4|TRBV7-2|TRBD1|-
TGTGCCAGCAGCTCCGGGACAGAGAATGAAAAACTGTTTTTT
CASSSGTENEKLFF
>TRBJ1-4|TRBV5-5|-|-
TGTGCCAGCAGCCAAAATGAAAAACTGTTTTTT
CASSQNEKLFF
>TRBJ2-5|TRBV3-1/TRBV3-2|TRBD1|once
TGTGCCAGCAGCCAAGTACAGGGGTACGAGACCCAGTACTTC
CASSQVQGYETQYF
>TRBJ2-5|TRBV7-8|TRBD2|-
TGTGCCAGCAGCATTAGGACTAGCGTAGAGACCCAGTACTTC
CASSIRTSVETQYF
>TRBJ1-5|TRBV9|-|-
TGTGCCAGCAGCGTAGCAAGCAATCAGCCCCAGCATTTT
CASSVASNQPQHF
>TRBJ1-6|TRBV27|-|-
TGTGCCAGCAGTTTCCGGGAAAGGAGTTCACCCCTCCACTTT
CASSFRERSSPLHF
>TRBJ1-2|TRBV29-1|-|-
TGCAGCGTTGATAGGGACGGCTACACCTTC
CSVDRDGYTF
>TRBJ1-6|TRBV6-5|-|-
TGTGCCAGCACGCCGGAGACACCGAATTCACCCCTCCACTTT
CASTPETPNSPLHF
>TRBJ2-2|TRBV27|-|-
TGTGCCAGCAGATGGGACGGGAACACCGGGGAGCTGTTTTTT
CASRWDGNTGELFF
>TRBJ1-1|TRBV10-3|-|-
TGTGCCATCCGAGGATTGAACACTGAAGCTTTCTTT
CAIRGLNTEAFF
>TRBJ2-7|TRBV7-9|TRBD2|-
TGTGCCAGCAGCTCATACGCGGGGGACCATGGCTACGAGCAGTACTTC
CASSSYAGDHGYEQYF
>TRBJ1-4|TRBV27|-|once
TGTGCCAGCAGTTTAAGCCGGAATGAAAAACTGTTTTTT
CASSLSRNEKLFF
>TRBJ1-6|TRBV14|-|-
TGTGCCAGCAGCCAAGAGGCATTCACCTTATCACCCCTCCACTTT
CASSQEAFTLSPLHF
>TRBJ1-2|TRBV28|TRBD1|-
TGTGCCAGCAGTTACAGGGGGAATGGCTACACCTTC
CASSYRGNGYTF
>TRBJ2-7|TRBV28|TRBD1|-
TGTGCCAGCAGTTCACTAACCGGGACAGGGATACCCTACGAGCAGTACTTC
CASSSLTGTGIPYEQYF
>TRBJ2-5|TRBV4-3|-|-
TGCGCCAGCAGCCAAGATTGGACTCTCCAAGAGACCCAGTACTTC
CASSQDWTLQETQYF
>TRBJ1-2|TRBV7-9|-|-
TGTGCCAGCACCAAAGGGGTGGCTGGCTACACCTTC
CASTKGVAGYTF
>TRBJ1-2|TRBV28|TRBD1|-
TGTGCCAGCAGTTCCCTACCGATTACAGGGGGGGAGGATGGCTACACCTTC
CASSSLPITGGEDGYTF
>TRBJ2-2|TRBV3-1/TRBV3-2|TRBD1|few
TGTGCCAGCAGCCAAGATCTTGGACAGGGTAACACCGGGGAGCTGTTTTTT
CASSQDLGQGNTGELFF
>TRBJ1-5|TRBV6-5|-|-
TGTGCCAGCAGTTTAGGGCTCGGAAGCAATCAGCCCCAGCATTTT
CASSLGLGSNQPQHF
>TRBJ1-3|TRBV11-2|TRBD1|-
TGTGCCAGCAGCACCGACAGGGCCGGAAACACCATATATTTT
CASSTDRAGNTIYF
>TRBJ1-4|TRBV18|TRBD1|-
TGTGCCAGCTCGGACAGGGTCGCAACTAATGAAAAACTGTTTTTT
CASSDRVATNEKLFF
>TRBJ1-2|TRBV7-9|-|-
TGTGCCAGCAGCTTAGGGGCAGGGTCCAACTATGGCTACACCTTC
CASSLGAGSNYGYTF
>TRBJ1-2|TRBV19|-|-
TGTGCCAGTAGTATCAATAACTATGGCTACACCTTC
CASSINNYGYTF
>TRBJ1-5|TRBV2|-|-
TGTGCCAGCAGTGGGCGGGGTAGCAATCAGCCCCAGCATTTT
CASSGRGSNQPQHF
>TRBJ2-7|TRBV9|-|-
TGTGCCAGCAGCGAGGGTCCGGGCGAGCAGTACTTC
CASSEGPGEQYF
>TRBJ1-2|TRBV28|TRBD1|-
TGTGCCAGCAGCTTAATACAGCGACAGGGCTATGGCTACACCTTC
CASSLIQRQGYGYTF
>TRBJ2-7|TRBV20-1|TRBD2|-
TGCAGTGCGCCTCTAGCGGCCTTGGCGTACTTC
CSAPLAALAYF
>TRBJ1-1|TRBV20-1|-|-
TGCAGTGCTAGTCTGAGACAGCAAACTTTCGGGAGGGCTTTCTTT
CSASLRQQTFGRAFF
>TRBJ2-7|TRBV28|TRBD1|-
TGTGCCAGCAGTCCCGGGACAGGGCCACCCTACGAGCAGTACTTC
CASSPGTGPPYEQYF
>TRBJ2-2|TRBV7-6|-|-
TGTGCCAGCAGCTTATCCACCGGGGAGCTGTTTTTT
CASSLSTGELFF
>TRBJ2-7|TRBV5-6|-|-
TGTGCCAGCAGCTTGAGCCCCTACGAGCAGTACTTC
CASSLSPYEQYF
>TRBJ2-3|TRBV4-1|TRBD2|once
TGCGCCAGCAGCCAAGGTAGCGGGGGGGCCGGAGATACGCAGTATTTT
CASSQGSGGAGDTQYF
>TRBJ1-5|TRBV5-4|-|-
TGTGCCAGCAGCTTGGGTCCGTTCGGCAATCAGCCCCAGCATTTT
CASSLGPFGNQPQHF
>TRBJ2-1|TRBV27|TRBD1|-
TGTGCCAGCAGTCCCATACAGGGGCGAACAGGCTACAATGAGCAGTTCTTC
CASSPIQGRTGYNEQFF